This T cell receptor beta chain was sequenced in a study of blood T cell repertoires in COVID-19. Study-wide background: Italy, Spain and the United States were the sources of the convalescent and acute COVID-19 samples. From T cells, B-cell-depleted T cells, or PBMCs came the material, which was cDNA or gDNA.

Germline values: CDR1 LNHDA, CDR2 SQIVND (reference sequence). The CDR3 totals 14 residues. V was pared by 11 bases and J by 4 bases, with 11 bases of the junction left unmatched. In the original processing: Quantification of nucleated cells was approximated via reference gene primer amplification. TCRdb's copy holds only in-frame clones and misses some; the assay was immunoSEQ multiplex PCR. That table gives V, J and clone size, and the DNA gave D and trimming. The table shows about 130,000 clones, with 55% to 75% occurring only once. This chain joins TRBV19 and TRBJ1-5; TRBD1 matches at 7 bases. The receptor was isolated from a woman in her sixties or seventies with acute or convalescent COVID-19. The source material was peripheral blood. CDR3 DNA: TGTGCCGTGAGAGCAGGGGGGCGGAATCAGCCCCAGCATTTT. It yields the protein CAVRAGGRNQPQHF.